This T cell receptor beta chain was captured in a study of cytomegalovirus exposure and HLA in healthy donors. Study outcomes and limitations: The classifier was said to identify cytomegalovirus status with high specificity and sensitivity.

The donors were in the roughly 130-subject validation cohort; that cohort was separate from the roughly 660-subject first cohort. CDR3 length equals 17 residues. Trimming cost V 2 bases and J 4 bases, with 21 bases left between them. Germline V gene sequence: CDR1 SQVTM, CDR2 ANQGSEA. Remarks on this clone: Its cognate antigen is unknown.

Using immunoSEQ multiplex PCR, the repertoire was profiled, and TCRdb retains in-frame clones only, with some absent. The repertoire includes 90,000 or so clones, around 96% of them detected once, and 0.78% sits in the top ten. The chain is built from TRBV29-1 and TRBJ2-1, with D maybe TRBD1 (6 bases). The sample taken for sequencing was PBMCs. The source of this sequence is a man between 18 and 35 years old in good health and CMV-seronegative. The CDR3 DNA reads TGCAGCGTTGAAATGGGGGCGCGGGTCCCGGGTTACAATGAGCAGTTCTTC. It is translated as CSVEMGARVPGYNEQFF.